Shown below are 4 T cell receptor beta chains from a single sample sequenced in a study of T cell repertoires in cytomegalovirus infection. Via MiXCR, TCRdb re-called the reads, giving one row per CDR3 protein. Counted here are 150,000 to 160,000 distinct CDR3 sequences, around 20% occurring once; the ten biggest clones make up 9.5% to 13%. Sequenced: PBMCs. Receptors were obtained from a human donor in good health (CMV status not recorded). Some clones in this sample may be carry-over from other donors' samples.

The CDR3 sequence: CSASTVQETQYF. The DNA of the CDR3 is TGCAGTGCTAGCACCGTACAAGAGACCCAGTACTTC. The chain carries TRBV20-1 and TRBJ2-5; D gene uncertain. V gave up 3 bases and J gave up 2 bases, with 7 bases separating them. Germline V gene data show CDR1 as DFQATT and CDR2 as SNEGSKA (reference sequence). The CDR3 consists of 12 residues.

This clonotype showed up many times. This chain uses TRBV7-9 with TRBJ1-2; 8 bases are a match to TRBD1. Unmatched junction bases numbered 8, after V lost 4 bases and J lost 7 bases. Per germline, CDR1 SEHNR and CDR2 FQNEAQ (reference sequence). CDR3 size: 14 residues. The CDR3 spells CASSSYRGSAGYTF. In nucleotides, the CDR3 is TGTGCCAGCAGCTCATACAGGGGGTCGGCTGGCTACACCTTC.

There are a few counts of this clonotype. V usage is TRBV6-2 or TRBV6-3 and J usage is TRBJ2-5; 9 bases match TRBD2. Germline trimming cut 4 bases from V and 5 bases from J; bases unmatched to any gene: 5. The CDR3 is made up of 14 amino acids. Germline V gene data show CDR1 as MNHEY and CDR2 as SVGEGT. The CDR3 loop is CASSFGLASETQYF. CDR3 nucleotide sequence: TGTGCCAGCAGTTTCGGACTAGCGTCGGAGACCCAGTACTTC.

The sample holds many counts of this clonotype. The V call is TRBV28, the J call TRBJ2-7; D possibly corresponds to TRBD2 (6 bases). The V and J ends lost 8 bases and 0 bases respectively, with 11 bases between them. CDR1 and CDR2 (germline): MDHEN, SYDVKM. CDR3 length: 13 residues. The DNA for the CDR3 is TGTGCCAGCCGGGACTTCAGCTCCTACGAGCAGTACTTC. It yields the protein CASRDFSSYEQYF.